Listed here are 4 T cell receptor beta chains from one sample, sequenced in a study of blood T cell repertoires in COVID-19. TCRdb's table, derived via immunoSEQ multiplex PCR, lists solely in-frame clones and lacks some. The data contain under 300,000 clones, under 90% of them seen just once; the ten biggest clones take up approximately 9%. Sequencing used peripheral blood. The origin of the receptors is a woman aged 50 to 60 who had recovered from COVID-19.

This clone was found a few times. The chain employs TRBV29-1 and TRBJ2-3; D is possibly TRBD1 (6 bases). This CDR3 region has 15 residues. Germline V lookup: CDR1 SQVTM, CDR2 ANQGSEA. Between the trimmed V and J ends, which lost 1 base and 2 bases, there was a span of 13 bases. This chain's CDR3 is CSVEGTADTTDTQYF. The DNA for the CDR3 is TGCAGCGTTGAAGGGACAGCCGACACCACAGATACGCAGTATTTT.

The chain joins TRBV18 to TRBJ1-2; 7 bases are shared with TRBD1. CDR3 length: 15 amino acids. Germline loops: CDR1 KGHSH, CDR2 LQKENI. V lost 2 bases, J lost 2 bases, and 5 bases stayed unmatched. Here the CDR3 reads CASSPGGQPNYGYTF. CDR3 DNA sequence: TGTGCCAGCTCACCAGGGGGACAGCCGAACTATGGCTACACCTTC.

V gene TRBV19 combines with J gene TRBJ1-5, with 7 bases matching TRBD1. The CDR3 extends over 15 amino acids. CDR1 is LNHDA and CDR2 is SQIVND in the germline V gene (reference sequence). J lost 4 bases, V lost 4 bases, and 7 bases had no gene match. The CDR3 sequence is CASSKRGQGNQPQHF. CDR3 coding DNA: TGTGCCAGTAGTAAGAGGGGGCAAGGGAATCAGCCCCAGCATTTT. Full variable domain (outside the CDR3, taken from reference TRBV19 and TRBJ1-5): DGGITQSPKYLFRKEGQNVTLSCEQNLNHDAMYWYRQDPGQGLRLIYYSQIVNDFQKGDIAEGYSVSREKKESFPLTVTSAQKNPTAFYLCASSKRGQGNQPQHFGDGTRLSIL.

V usage is TRBV5-4 and J usage is TRBJ2-5; 10 bases align to TRBD1. Germline CDR1 and CDR2: SGHNT and YYREEE (reference sequence). The V gene end was trimmed by 3 bases and the J gene end by 0 bases; junction bases not matched to a gene: 5. This CDR3 region has 16 residues. The CDR3: CASSSPTGGNQETQYF. The DNA of the CDR3 is TGTGCCAGCAGCTCACCGACAGGGGGCAACCAAGAGACCCAGTACTTC.